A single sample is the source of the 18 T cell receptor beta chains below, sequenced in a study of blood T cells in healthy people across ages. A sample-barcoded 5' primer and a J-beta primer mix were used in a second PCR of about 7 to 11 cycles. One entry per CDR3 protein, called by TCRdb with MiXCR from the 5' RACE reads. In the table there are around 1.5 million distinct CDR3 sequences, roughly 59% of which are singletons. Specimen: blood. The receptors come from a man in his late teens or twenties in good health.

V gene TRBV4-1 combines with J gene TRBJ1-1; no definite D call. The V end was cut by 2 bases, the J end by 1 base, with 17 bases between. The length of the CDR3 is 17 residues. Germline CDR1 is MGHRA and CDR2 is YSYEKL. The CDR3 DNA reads TGCGCCAGCAGCCAAAAGGAGGCAGGAGAATCGAACACTGAAGCTTTCTTT. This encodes CASSQKEAGESNTEAFF.

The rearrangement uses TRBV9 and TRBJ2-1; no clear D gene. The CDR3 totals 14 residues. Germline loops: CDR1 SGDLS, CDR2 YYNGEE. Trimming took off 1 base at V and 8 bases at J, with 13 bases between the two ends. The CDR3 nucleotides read TGTGCCAGCAGCGTAACTGCCTTTGGCGATGAGCAGTTCTTC. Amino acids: CASSVTAFGDEQFF.

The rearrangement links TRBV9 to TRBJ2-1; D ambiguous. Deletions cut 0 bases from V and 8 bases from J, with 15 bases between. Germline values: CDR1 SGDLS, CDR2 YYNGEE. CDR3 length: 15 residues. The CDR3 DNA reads TGTGCCAGCAGCGTAGCACCCGGGCGACCATATGAGCAGTTCTTC. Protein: CASSVAPGRPYEQFF. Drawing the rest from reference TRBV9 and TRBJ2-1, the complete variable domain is DSGVTQTPKHLITATGQRVTLRCSPRSGDLSVYWYQQSLDQGLQFLIQYYNGEERAKGNILERFSAQQFPDLHSELNLSSLELGDSALYFCASSVAPGRPYEQFFGPGTRLTVL.

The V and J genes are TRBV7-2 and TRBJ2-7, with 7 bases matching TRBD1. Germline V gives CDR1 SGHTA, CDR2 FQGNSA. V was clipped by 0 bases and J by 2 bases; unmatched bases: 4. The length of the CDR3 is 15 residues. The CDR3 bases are TGTGCCAGCAGCTTAGCCGACAGGGTCCCCTACGAGCAGTACTTC. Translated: CASSLADRVPYEQYF.

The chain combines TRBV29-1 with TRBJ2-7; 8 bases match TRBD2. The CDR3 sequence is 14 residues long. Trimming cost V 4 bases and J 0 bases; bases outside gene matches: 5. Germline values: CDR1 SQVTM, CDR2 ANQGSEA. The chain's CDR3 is CSVARGGSSYEQYF. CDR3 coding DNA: TGCAGCGTTGCCCGGGGGGGTAGCTCCTACGAGCAGTACTTC.

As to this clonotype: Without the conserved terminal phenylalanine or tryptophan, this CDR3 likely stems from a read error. CDR3 coding DNA: TGCAGTGCTAACCCTAGCACAGATACGCAGTATTCT. Translation gives CSANPSTDTQYS. This chain joins TRBV20-1 and TRBJ2-3; D is undetermined. Germline V gives CDR1 DFQATT, CDR2 SNEGSKA (reference sequence). V lost 4 bases and J lost 0, with 5 bases in between. This CDR3 has 12 residues.

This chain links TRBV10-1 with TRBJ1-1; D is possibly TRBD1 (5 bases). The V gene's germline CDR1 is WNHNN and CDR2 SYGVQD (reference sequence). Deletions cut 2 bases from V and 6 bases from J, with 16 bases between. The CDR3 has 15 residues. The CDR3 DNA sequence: TGCGCCAGCAGTGAGAGGGCAGGGAGCGGCGCTGAAGCTTTCTTT. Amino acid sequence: CASSERAGSGAEAFF.

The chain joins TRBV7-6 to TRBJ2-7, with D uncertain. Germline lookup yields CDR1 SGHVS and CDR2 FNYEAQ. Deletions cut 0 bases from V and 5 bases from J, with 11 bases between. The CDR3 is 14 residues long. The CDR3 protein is CASSLASTFDEQYF. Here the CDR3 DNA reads TGTGCCAGCAGCTTAGCGAGTACATTTGACGAGCAGTACTTC.

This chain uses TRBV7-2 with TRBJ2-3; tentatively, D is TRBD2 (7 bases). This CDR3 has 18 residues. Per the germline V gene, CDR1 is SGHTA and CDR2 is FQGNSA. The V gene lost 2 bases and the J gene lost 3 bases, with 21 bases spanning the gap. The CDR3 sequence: CASSLPIRARGRTDTQYF. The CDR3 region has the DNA TGTGCCAGCAGCTTACCTATTCGAGCGCGGGGGCGAACAGATACGCAGTATTTT.

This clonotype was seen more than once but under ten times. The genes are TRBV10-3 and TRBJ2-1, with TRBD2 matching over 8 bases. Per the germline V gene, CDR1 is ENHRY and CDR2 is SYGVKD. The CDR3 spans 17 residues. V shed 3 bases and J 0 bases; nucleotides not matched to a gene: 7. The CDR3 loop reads CAISELISGSSYNEQFF. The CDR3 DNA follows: TGTGCCATCAGTGAATTGATAAGCGGGAGCTCCTACAATGAGCAGTTCTTC.

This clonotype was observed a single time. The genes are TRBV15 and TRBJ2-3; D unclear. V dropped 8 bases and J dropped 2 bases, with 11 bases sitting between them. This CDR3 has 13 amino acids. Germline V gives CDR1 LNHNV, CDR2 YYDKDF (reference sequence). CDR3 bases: TGTGCCACCGCCGCCCGACACACAGATACGCAGTATTTT. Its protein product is CATAARHTDTQYF.

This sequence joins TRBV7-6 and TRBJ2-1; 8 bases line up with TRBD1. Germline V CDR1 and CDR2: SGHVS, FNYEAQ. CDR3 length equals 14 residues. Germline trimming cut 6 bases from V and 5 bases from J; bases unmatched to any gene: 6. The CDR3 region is CASSQRTGNNEQFF. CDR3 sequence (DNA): TGTGCCAGCAGTCAAAGGACAGGGAACAATGAGCAGTTCTTC.

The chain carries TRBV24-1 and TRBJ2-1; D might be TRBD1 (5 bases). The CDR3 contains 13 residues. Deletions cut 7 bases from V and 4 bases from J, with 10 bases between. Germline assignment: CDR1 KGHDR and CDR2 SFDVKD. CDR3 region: CATSAGPYNEQFF. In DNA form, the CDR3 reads TGTGCCACCAGCGCAGGGCCATACAATGAGCAGTTCTTC.

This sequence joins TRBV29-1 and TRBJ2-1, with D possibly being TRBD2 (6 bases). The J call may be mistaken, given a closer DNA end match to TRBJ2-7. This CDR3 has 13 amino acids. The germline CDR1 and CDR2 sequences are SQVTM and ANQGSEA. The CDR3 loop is CSVEGRVYNEQYF. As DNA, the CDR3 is TGCAGCGTTGAAGGGAGGGTCTACAATGAGCAGTACTTC.

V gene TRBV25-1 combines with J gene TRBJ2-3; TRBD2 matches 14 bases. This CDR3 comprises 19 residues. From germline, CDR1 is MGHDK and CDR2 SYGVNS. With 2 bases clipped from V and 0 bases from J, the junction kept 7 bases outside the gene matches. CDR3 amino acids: CASSETGTSGRDSTDTQYF. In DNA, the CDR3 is TGTGCCAGCAGTGAAACCGGGACTAGCGGGAGAGATAGCACAGATACGCAGTATTTT. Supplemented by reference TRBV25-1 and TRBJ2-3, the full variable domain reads EADIYQTPRYLVIGTGKKITLECSQTMGHDKMYWYQQDPGMELHLIHYSYGVNSTEKGDLSSESTVSRIRTEHFPLTLESARPSHTSQYLCASSETGTSGRDSTDTQYFGPGTRLTVL.

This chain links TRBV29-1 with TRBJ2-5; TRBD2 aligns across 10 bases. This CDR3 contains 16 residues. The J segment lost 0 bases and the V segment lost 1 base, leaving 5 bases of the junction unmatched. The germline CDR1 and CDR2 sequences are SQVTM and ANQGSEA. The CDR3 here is CSVEVPSGRYQETQYF. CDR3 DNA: TGCAGCGTTGAAGTTCCTAGCGGGAGATACCAAGAGACCCAGTACTTC. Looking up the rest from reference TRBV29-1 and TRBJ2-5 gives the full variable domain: SAVISQKPSRDICQRGTSLTIQCQVDSQVTMMFWYRQQPGQSLTLIATANQGSEATYESGFVIDKFPISRPNLTFSTLTVSNMSPEDSSIYLCSVEVPSGRYQETQYFGPGTRLLVL.

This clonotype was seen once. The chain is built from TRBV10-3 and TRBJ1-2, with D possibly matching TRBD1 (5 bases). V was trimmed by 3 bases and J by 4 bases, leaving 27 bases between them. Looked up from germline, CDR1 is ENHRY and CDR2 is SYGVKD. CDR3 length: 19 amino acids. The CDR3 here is CAISDPGQRDLKSSYGYTF. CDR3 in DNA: TGTGCCATCAGTGACCCGGGCCAAAGGGACCTAAAATCCTCCTATGGCTACACCTTC.

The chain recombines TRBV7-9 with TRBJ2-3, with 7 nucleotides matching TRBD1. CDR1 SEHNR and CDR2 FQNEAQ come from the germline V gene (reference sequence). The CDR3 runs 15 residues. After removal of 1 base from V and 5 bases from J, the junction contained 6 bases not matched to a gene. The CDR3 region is CASSLGQGVGDTQYF. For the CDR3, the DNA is TGTGCCAGCAGCTTAGGGCAGGGGGTTGGAGATACGCAGTATTTT.